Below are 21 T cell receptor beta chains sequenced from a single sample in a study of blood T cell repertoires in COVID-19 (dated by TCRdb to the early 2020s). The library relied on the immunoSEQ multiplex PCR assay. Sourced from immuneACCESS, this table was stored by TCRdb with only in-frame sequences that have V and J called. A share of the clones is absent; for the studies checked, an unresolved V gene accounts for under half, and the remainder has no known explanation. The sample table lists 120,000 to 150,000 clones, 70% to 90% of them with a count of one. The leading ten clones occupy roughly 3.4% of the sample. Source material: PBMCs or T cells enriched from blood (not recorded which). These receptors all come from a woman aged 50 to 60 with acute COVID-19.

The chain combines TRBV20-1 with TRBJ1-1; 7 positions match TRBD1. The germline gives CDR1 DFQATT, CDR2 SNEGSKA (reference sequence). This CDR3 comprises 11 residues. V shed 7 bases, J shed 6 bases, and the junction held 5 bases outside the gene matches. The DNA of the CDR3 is TGCAGTGTCACAGGGGACTCTGAAGCTTTCTTT. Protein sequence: CSVTGDSEAFF.

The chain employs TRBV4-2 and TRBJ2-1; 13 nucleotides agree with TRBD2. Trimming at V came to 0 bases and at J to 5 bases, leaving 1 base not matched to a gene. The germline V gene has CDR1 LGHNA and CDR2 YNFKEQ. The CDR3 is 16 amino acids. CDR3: CASSQDGTSGDNEQFF. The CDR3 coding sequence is TGTGCCAGCAGCCAAGATGGGACTAGCGGGGACAATGAGCAGTTCTTC.

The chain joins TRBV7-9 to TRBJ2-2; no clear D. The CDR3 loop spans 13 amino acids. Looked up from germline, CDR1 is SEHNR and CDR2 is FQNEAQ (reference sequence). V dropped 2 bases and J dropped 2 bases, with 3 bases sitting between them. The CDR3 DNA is TGTGCCAGCAGCTTATATAACACCGGGGAGCTGTTTTTT. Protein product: CASSLYNTGELFF.

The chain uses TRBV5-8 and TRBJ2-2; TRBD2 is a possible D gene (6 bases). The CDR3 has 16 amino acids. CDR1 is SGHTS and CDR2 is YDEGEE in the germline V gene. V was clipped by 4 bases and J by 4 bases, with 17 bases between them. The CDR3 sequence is CASSPWRGAGTGELFF. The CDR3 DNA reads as TGTGCCAGCAGCCCCTGGAGGGGAGCGGGCACCGGGGAGCTGTTTTTT.

In DNA, the CDR3 is TGTGCCAGCAGCCAAGATCTCGGGAATTCACCCCTCCACTTT. It codes for CASSQDLGNSPLHF. The chain has TRBV3-1 (or the pseudogene TRBV3-2) and TRBJ1-6, with D unresolved. Germline V gene sequence: CDR1 LGHDT, CDR2 YNNKEL (reference sequence). The ends were cut back, 0 bases at V and 7 bases at J, with 7 bases in the middle. The CDR3 has 14 amino acids.

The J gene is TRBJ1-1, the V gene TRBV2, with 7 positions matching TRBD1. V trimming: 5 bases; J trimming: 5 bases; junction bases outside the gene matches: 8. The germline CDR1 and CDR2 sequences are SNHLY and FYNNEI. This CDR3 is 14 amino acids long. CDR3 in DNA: TGTGCCAGCAGTTATGACAGGGTAGGGACTGAAGCTTTCTTT. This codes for CASSYDRVGTEAFF. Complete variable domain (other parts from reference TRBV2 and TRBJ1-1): EPEVTQTPSHQVTQMGQEVILRCVPISNHLYFYWYRQILGQKVEFLVSFYNNEISEKSEIFDDQFSVERPDGSNFTLKIRSTKLEDSAMYFCASSYDRVGTEAFFGQGTRLTVV.

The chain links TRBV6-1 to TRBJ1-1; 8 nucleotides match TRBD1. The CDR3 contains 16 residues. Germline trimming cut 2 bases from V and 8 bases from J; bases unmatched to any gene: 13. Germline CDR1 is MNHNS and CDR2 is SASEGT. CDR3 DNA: TGTGCCAGCAGTGAAACGACAGGGGTCGTACCTTACGAAGCTTTCTTT. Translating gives CASSETTGVVPYEAFF.

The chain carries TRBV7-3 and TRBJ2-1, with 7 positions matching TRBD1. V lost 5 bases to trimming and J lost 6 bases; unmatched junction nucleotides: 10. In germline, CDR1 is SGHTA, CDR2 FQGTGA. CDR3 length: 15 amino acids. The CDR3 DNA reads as TGTGCCAGCAGCGTTCGGACAGGAGATACCAATGAGCAGTTCTTC. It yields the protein CASSVRTGDTNEQFF.

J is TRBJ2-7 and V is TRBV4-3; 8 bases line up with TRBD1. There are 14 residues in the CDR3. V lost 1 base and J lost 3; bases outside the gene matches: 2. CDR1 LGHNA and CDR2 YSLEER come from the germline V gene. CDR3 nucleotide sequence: TGCGCCAGCAGCCAAGTGACAGGGGTCTACGAGCAGTACTTC. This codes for CASSQVTGVYEQYF.

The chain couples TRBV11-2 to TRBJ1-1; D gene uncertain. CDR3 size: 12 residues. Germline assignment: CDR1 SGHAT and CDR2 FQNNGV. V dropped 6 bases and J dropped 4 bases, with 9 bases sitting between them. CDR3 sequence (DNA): TGTGCCAGCAGTCTTTCGAGCACTGAAGCTTTCTTT. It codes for CASSLSSTEAFF.

The CDR3 here is CASSLLAGGWDTQYF. CDR3 sequence (DNA): TGTGCCAGCAGCCTTCTAGCGGGAGGGTGGGATACGCAGTATTTT. V and J are TRBV7-9 and TRBJ2-3, with TRBD2 matching over 12 bases. From germline, CDR1 is SEHNR and CDR2 FQNEAQ (reference sequence). This CDR3 is 15 amino acids long. The V and J ends lost 5 bases and 6 bases, in that order; junction bases with no gene match: 6.

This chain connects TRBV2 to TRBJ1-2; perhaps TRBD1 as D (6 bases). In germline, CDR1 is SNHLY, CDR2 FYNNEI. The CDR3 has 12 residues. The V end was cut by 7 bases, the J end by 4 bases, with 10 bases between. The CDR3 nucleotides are TGTGCCAGCAAGGACAGAGGCTATGGCTACACCTTC. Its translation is CASKDRGYGYTF.

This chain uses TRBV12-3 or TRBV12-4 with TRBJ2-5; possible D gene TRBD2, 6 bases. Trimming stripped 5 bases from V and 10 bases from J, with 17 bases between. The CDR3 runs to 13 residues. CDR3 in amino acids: CASSAGTERGQYF. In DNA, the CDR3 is TGTGCCAGCAGTGCGGGGACGGAAAGGGGCCAGTACTTC.

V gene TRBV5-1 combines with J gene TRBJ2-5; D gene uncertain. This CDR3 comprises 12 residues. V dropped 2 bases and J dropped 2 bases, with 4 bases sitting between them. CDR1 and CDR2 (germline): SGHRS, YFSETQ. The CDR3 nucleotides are TGCGCCAGCAGCTTAACTCAAGAGACCCAGTACTTC. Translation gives CASSLTQETQYF.

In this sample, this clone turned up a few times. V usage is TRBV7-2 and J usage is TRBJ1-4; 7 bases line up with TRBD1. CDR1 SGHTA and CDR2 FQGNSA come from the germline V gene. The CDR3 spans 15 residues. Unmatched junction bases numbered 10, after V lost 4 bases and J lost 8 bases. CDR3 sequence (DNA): TGTGCCAGCAGCTCATCACAGGGGCGAGGGGAAAAACTGTTTTTT. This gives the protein CASSSSQGRGEKLFF. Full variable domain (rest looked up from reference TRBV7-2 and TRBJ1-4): GAGVSQSPSNKVTEKGKDVELRCDPISGHTALYWYRQSLGQGLEFLIYFQGNSAPDKSGLPSDRFSAERTGGSVSTLTIQRTQQEDSAVYLCASSSSQGRGEKLFFGSGTQLSVL.

The CDR3: CASSLVSQGGQPQHF. Written as DNA, the CDR3 is TGTGCCAGCAGCTTAGTGTCCCAGGGTGGTCAGCCCCAGCATTTT. The V call is TRBV7-2, the J call TRBJ1-5; TRBD1 might be the D (5 bases). Germline V lookup: CDR1 SGHTA, CDR2 FQGNSA. The CDR3 runs 15 residues. V was pared by 1 base and J by 6 bases, with 13 bases between.

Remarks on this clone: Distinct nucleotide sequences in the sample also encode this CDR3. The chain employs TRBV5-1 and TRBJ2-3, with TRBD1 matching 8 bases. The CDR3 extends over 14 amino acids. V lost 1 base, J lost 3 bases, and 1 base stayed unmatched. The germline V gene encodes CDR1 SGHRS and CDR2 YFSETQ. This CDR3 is CASSLRQGTDTQYF. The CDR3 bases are TGCGCCAGCAGCTTGCGACAGGGGACAGATACGCAGTATTTT.

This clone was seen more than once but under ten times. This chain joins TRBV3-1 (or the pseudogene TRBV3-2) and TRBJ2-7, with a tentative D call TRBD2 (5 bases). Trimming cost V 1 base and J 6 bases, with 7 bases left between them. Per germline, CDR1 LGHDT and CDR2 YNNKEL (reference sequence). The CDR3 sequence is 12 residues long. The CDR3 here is CASSQGGREQYF. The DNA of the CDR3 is TGTGCCAGCAGCCAAGGAGGGCGCGAGCAGTACTTC.

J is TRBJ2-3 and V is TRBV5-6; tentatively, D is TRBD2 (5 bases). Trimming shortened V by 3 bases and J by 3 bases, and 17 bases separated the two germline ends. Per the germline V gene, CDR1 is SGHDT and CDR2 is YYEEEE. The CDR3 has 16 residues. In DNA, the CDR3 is TGTGCCAGCAGCTCCTCCGTGGGTCGAGGGACAGATACGCAGTATTTT. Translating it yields CASSSSVGRGTDTQYF.

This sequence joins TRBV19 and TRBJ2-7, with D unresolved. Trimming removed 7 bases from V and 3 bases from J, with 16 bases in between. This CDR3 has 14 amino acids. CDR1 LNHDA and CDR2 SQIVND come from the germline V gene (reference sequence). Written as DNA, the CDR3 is TGTGCCAGTACGTTCCACTTAGGAGACTACGAGCAGTACTTC. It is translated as CASTFHLGDYEQYF.

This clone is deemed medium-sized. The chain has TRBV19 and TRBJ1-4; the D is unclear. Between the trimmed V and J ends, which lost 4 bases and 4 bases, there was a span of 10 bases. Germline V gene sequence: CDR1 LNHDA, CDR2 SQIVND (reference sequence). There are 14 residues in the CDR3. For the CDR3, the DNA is TGTGCCAGTAGTAGTAGCAGCTTTAATGAAAAACTGTTTTTT. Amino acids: CASSSSSFNEKLFF.